This is a list of T cell receptor beta chains from one sample in a study of CD8+ T cells in alopecia areata. Profiling relied on immunoSEQ multiplex PCR, and the TCRdb table lists in-frame clones only, not all of them. Among some 170,000 clones listed, 65% to 75% were seen once. The sample here was CD8+ T cells sorted from blood, taken at week 0. All receptors come from a human donor with alopecia areata. CDR3s include the opening cysteine and the closing phenylalanine or tryptophan. Fields, in order: J gene, CDR3 length, V gene, D gene, clone size, CDR3 DNA, CDR3 protein. A D gene is named only where the DNA matches it firmly. The size of a clone is reported for some rows only, either as once, few or many, or as a class for expanded clones.

TRBJ2-7	11	TRBV5-1	.	.	TGCGCCAGCGGTTCAGGAGGCGAGCAGTACTTC	CASGSGGEQYF
TRBJ1-2	13	TRBV7-3	.	.	TGTGCCAGCAGCGCCGGGACACGGAATGGCTACACCTTC	CASSAGTRNGYTF
TRBJ2-5	15	TRBV15	.	.	TGTGCCACCAGCAGAGATAGGTCGGTGAGAGGGGCCCAGTACTTC	CATSRDRSVRGAQYF
TRBJ2-7	13	TRBV27	.	.	TGTGCCAGCAGCAGGGGATTCTCCTACGAGCAGTACTTC	CASSRGFSYEQYF
TRBJ2-5	15	TRBV23-1	TRBD1	.	TGCGCCAGCATCCAGGGACAGGGGAAAAAAGAGACCCAGTACTTC	CASIQGQGKKETQYF
TRBJ1-2	16	TRBV25-1	.	.	TGTGCCAGCAGTGAAGGGTGGCAGGGCGTTAACTATGGCTACACCTTC	CASSEGWQGVNYGYTF
TRBJ1-3	14	TRBV11-2	.	.	TGTGCCAGCACCCAGCCCGGATCAGGAAACACCATATATTTT	CASTQPGSGNTIYF
TRBJ2-1	17	TRBV7-2	TRBD2	.	TGTGCCAGCAGCTTAGTTTCTGGGGGGACTAGCGTCAATGAGCAGTTCTTC	CASSLVSGGTSVNEQFF
TRBJ2-6	14	TRBV7-8	.	.	TGTGCCAGCAGCCTAAAGTCTGGGGCCAACGTCCTGACTTTC	CASSLKSGANVLTF
TRBJ2-2	14	TRBV29-1	.	.	TGCAGCTCCGGTTTTGGAGGTCTCACCGGGGAGCTGTTTTTT	CSSGFGGLTGELFF
TRBJ1-1	14	TRBV11-2	.	.	TGTGCCAGCAGCGTAGAGGGTGGGAACACTGAAGCTTTCTTT	CASSVEGGNTEAFF
TRBJ2-3	14	TRBV15	.	.	TGTGCCACCAGCAGAGATCTGTTACCAGATACGCAGTATTTT	CATSRDLLPDTQYF
TRBJ2-5	12	TRBV6-5	.	.	TGTGCCAGCAGTTACGGGGGGGAGACCCAGTACTTC	CASSYGGETQYF
TRBJ2-1	13	TRBV4-2	.	.	TGTGCCAGCAGCTTCTCCCTATACAATGAGCAGTTCTTC	CASSFSLYNEQFF
TRBJ2-1	17	TRBV19	TRBD2	.	TGTGCCAGTAGTATCCGGGTGGTGGCGGGGGAGCACAATGAGCAGTTCTTC	CASSIRVVAGEHNEQFF
TRBJ1-1	16	TRBV9	TRBD1	.	TGTGCCAGCAGCGTGACAGGGGGCTCCGTGAACACTGAAGCTTTCTTT	CASSVTGGSVNTEAFF
TRBJ2-2	13	TRBV25-1	.	.	TGTGCCAGCAGTGTCGGAGGCACCGGGGAGCTGTTTTTT	CASSVGGTGELFF
TRBJ2-3	15	TRBV6-5	TRBD2	.	TGTGCCAGCAGCCCTAGCGGGGGGAGGATGGATACGCAGTATTTT	CASSPSGGRMDTQYF
TRBJ2-3	13	TRBV29-1	TRBD1	few	TGCAGCGTTGATGAAGGACAGGTGGATACGCAGTATTTT	CSVDEGQVDTQYF
TRBJ2-5	14	TRBV30	.	.	TGTGCCTGGAGTGTATGGCGGGTCAGTGAGACCCAGTACTTC	CAWSVWRVSETQYF
TRBJ2-5	16	TRBV15	.	.	TGTGCCACCAGCAGACCCGCCGAGACCCCGGGGGAGACCCAGTACTTC	CATSRPAETPGETQYF
TRBJ1-1	13	TRBV2	.	.	TGTGCCAGCATACCGGGACTGAACACTGAAGCTTTCTTT	CASIPGLNTEAFF
TRBJ1-5	13	TRBV7-3	.	few	TGTGCCAGCAGCTTTGGTCCCAATCAGCCCCAGCATTTT	CASSFGPNQPQHF
TRBJ1-5	14	TRBV23-1	TRBD1	.	TGCGCCAGCGGACAGGGTCGTAGCAATCAGCCCCAGCATTTT	CASGQGRSNQPQHF
TRBJ2-1	14	TRBV6-1	TRBD2	.	TGTGCCAGCAAAGTCCCGGGACTAGCTAATGAGCAGTTCTTC	CASKVPGLANEQFF
TRBJ1-1	15	TRBV4-1	.	.	TGCGCCAGCACGCCCCGGGCCCGGGAGAGCACTGAAGCTTTCTTT	CASTPRARESTEAFF
TRBJ2-1	12	TRBV10-2	.	few	TGCGCCAGCATGGTGGAGGGCAATGAGCAGTTCTTC	CASMVEGNEQFF
TRBJ1-1	14	TRBV5-1	.	.	TGCGCCAGCAGCTTGGACCCCGGCGGGACTGAAGCTTTCTTT	CASSLDPGGTEAFF
TRBJ2-7	15	TRBV7-9	TRBD1	.	TGTGCCAGCAGCACAACAGGGGATGGGACCTACGAGCAGTACTTC	CASSTTGDGTYEQYF
TRBJ2-4	13	TRBV6-5	TRBD2	.	TGTGCCAGCAGAGGGACTAGCGAAAACATTCAGTACTTC	CASRGTSENIQYF
TRBJ1-5	16	TRBV2	.	.	TGTGCCAGCAGTACGGACGAGCATTTTAGCAATCAGCCCCAGCATTTT	CASSTDEHFSNQPQHF
TRBJ2-3	12	TRBV30	.	.	TGTGCCTGGAGGGAACTAACAGATACGCAGTATTTT	CAWRELTDTQYF
TRBJ1-6	15	TRBV7-2	TRBD1	once	TGTGCCAGCAGCGCCCGGGACAGGGGGAATTCACCCCTCCACTTT	CASSARDRGNSPLHF
TRBJ1-5	13	TRBV7-9	.	few	TGTGCCAGCAGCTTAAAGGGAGGGGGTCCCCAGCATTTT	CASSLKGGGPQHF
TRBJ2-7	12	TRBV2	.	few	TGTGCCAGCGGGGTTTTGGCGTACGAGCAGTACTTC	CASGVLAYEQYF
TRBJ1-1	12	TRBV29-1	.	few	TGCAGCGTTGCAAGGGGGGCCACTGAAGCTTTCTTT	CSVARGATEAFF
TRBJ2-2	14	TRBV30	.	.	TGTGCCTGGAGTGTTCCTAGACCAACCGGGGAGCTGTTTTTT	CAWSVPRPTGELFF
TRBJ2-5	11	TRBV23-1	.	.	TGCGCCAGCAGTCAACAAGAGACCCAGTACTTC	CASSQQETQYF
TRBJ2-1	16	TRBV2	.	.	TGTGCCAGCACCGAGCCTGGCCAGGCCTCCTACAATGAGCAGTTCTTC	CASTEPGQASYNEQFF
TRBJ2-5	14	TRBV6-5	.	few	TGTGCCAGCACGCAAGCAGGGATTCAAGAGACCCAGTACTTC	CASTQAGIQETQYF
TRBJ1-4	14	TRBV10-2	.	few	TGCGCCAGCAGTGTGAGGTCCGGTAATGAAAAACTGTTTTTT	CASSVRSGNEKLFF
TRBJ2-5	14	TRBV7-9	.	few	TGTGCCAGCAGCTTAGTGGGGATCGACCCGGCCCAGTACTTC	CASSLVGIDPAQYF
TRBJ2-3	17	TRBV7-6	TRBD1	.	TGTGCCAGCAGCTTATACCCCCAACAGGGGGCATTCGATACGCAGTATTTT	CASSLYPQQGAFDTQYF
TRBJ2-5	15	TRBV6-5	.	.	TGTGCCAGCAACCAGGGGCAGGGAAGGTTGGAGACCCAGTACTTC	CASNQGQGRLETQYF
TRBJ1-6	16	TRBV7-8	.	few	TGTGCCAGCAGAATGGACCGCAGCCTCTATAATTCACCCCTCCACTTT	CASRMDRSLYNSPLHF
TRBJ2-7	15	TRBV6-6	.	.	TGTGCCAGCAGCGACCGGATCGGCGGTTCCTACGAGCAGTACTTC	CASSDRIGGSYEQYF
TRBJ2-7	16	TRBV27	.	.	TGTGCCAGCAGTTCCATCGGGGCCCTGGGAACCTACGAGCAGTACTTC	CASSSIGALGTYEQYF
TRBJ2-7	17	TRBV13	TRBD1	.	TGTGCCAGCAGCCTAAGCCTAGGACAGGGGGTAACCTACGAGCAGTACTTC	CASSLSLGQGVTYEQYF
TRBJ2-3	15	TRBV7-6	.	.	TGTGCCAGCAGCGCGTCGCCGGGACGCGCAGATACGCAGTATTTT	CASSASPGRADTQYF
TRBJ1-5	15	TRBV5-1	TRBD1	.	TGCGCCAGCAGCCTGACAGGGGAGATCAATCAGCCCCAGCATTTT	CASSLTGEINQPQHF
TRBJ2-4	14	TRBV5-1	TRBD1	.	TGCGCCAGCAGCTTGACAGGGGTTAAAAACATTCAGTACTTC	CASSLTGVKNIQYF
TRBJ2-2	19	TRBV12-2	.	.	TGTGCAAGTCGCTTAGTCCCCGGTGGGACTAGCGGTGACACCGGGGAGCTGTTTTTT	CASRLVPGGTSGDTGELFF